Described below is a single T cell receptor beta chain sequence and its context. Antigen unknown. An assay was performed, and its level was deep. The method was immunoSEQ multiplex PCR; TCRdb's version includes in-frame clones alone and lacks a portion of them. This repertoire shows about 770,000 clones, over 60% found once; its top ten account for about 1.7%. The data derive from a study of shared clonotypes between healthy human individuals. General study results and limits: Compared with clonotypes that all four donors shared, non-shared clonotypes had lower generation probabilities.

From germline, CDR1 is MDHEN and CDR2 SYDVKM. V was pared by 6 bases and J by 6 bases, with 8 bases of the junction left unmatched. The CDR3 extends over 13 amino acids. This receptor was obtained from a woman under 40 in good health. Sequences were obtained from memory CD4+ T cells sorted from blood. Indicated subset: CD45RA-negative fraction. The V call is TRBV28, the J call TRBJ2-7, with TRBD2 matching 7 bases. DNA for the CDR3: TGTGCCAGCAGACCTCGGGGGGACGGCGAGCAGTACTTC. Protein sequence: CASRPRGDGEQYF. The whole variable domain, remainder taken from reference TRBV28 and TRBJ2-7, is DVKVTQSSRYLVKRTGEKVFLECVQDMDHENMFWYRQDPGLGLRLIYFSYDVKMKEKGDIPEGYSVSREKKERFSLILESASTNQTSMYLCASRPRGDGEQYFGPGTRLTVT.